This entry concerns a single TCR beta chain. V lost 8 bases and J 0 bases, leaving 12 bases between the germline ends. Germline assignment: CDR1 DFQATT and CDR2 SNEGSKA (reference sequence). CDR3 size: 13 residues. Each CDR3 protein is one row after TCRdb ran MiXCR on the RT-PCR reads. The data hold some 800,000 distinct CDR3 sequences, with over 20% observed a single time. The data are from a study of response to subunit inactivated influenza vaccine. The chain uses TRBV20-1 and TRBJ2-3; D is possibly TRBD2 (6 bases). The source was PBMCs from blood, collected 5 days after vaccination. The receptor's source is a man aged 50 to 60 who received an inactivated influenza vaccine. As DNA, the CDR3 is TGCAGTCGAGGAGGGGTTAGCACAGATACGCAGTATTTT. Amino acids: CSRGGVSTDTQYF.